This paragraph covers one TCR beta chain sequence. The data are from a study of blood T cell repertoires in COVID-19. Study at large: PBMCs, B-cell-depleted T cells, or T cells were the source of the cDNA or gDNA that made up the material.

This CDR3 comprises 16 residues. CDR1 SGHRS and CDR2 YFSETQ come from the germline V gene. V gave up 0 bases and J gave up 3 bases; unmatched junction bases: 7. The repertoire was sequenced with immunoSEQ multiplex PCR; TCRdb's copy has only in-frame clones and lacks some. The sample holds tens of thousands of clones, approximately 86% seen once. The genes are TRBV5-1 and TRBJ1-1; TRBD1 matches 8 bases. The TCR originated in a man aged 60-69 years with acute or convalescent COVID-19. Sequenced input: peripheral blood. The CDR3: CASSLVGQGLDTEAFF. The CDR3 DNA sequence: TGCGCCAGCAGCTTGGTAGGACAGGGCCTCGACACTGAAGCTTTCTTT.